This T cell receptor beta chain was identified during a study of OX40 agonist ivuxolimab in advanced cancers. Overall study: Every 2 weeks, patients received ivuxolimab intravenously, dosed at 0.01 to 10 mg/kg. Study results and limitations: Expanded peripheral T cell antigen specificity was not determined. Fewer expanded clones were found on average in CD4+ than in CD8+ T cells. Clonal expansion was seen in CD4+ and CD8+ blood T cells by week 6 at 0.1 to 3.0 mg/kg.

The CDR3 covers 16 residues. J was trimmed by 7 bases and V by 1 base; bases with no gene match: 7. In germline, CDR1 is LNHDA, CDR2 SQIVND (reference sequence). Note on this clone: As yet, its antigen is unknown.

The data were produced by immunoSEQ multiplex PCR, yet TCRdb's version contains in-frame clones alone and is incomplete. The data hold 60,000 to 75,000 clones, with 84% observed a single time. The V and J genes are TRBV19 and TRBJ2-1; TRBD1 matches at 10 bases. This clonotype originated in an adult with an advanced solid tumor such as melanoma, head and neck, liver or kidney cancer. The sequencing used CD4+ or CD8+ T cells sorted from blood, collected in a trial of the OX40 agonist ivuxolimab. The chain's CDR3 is CASSIGPDRGWNEQFF. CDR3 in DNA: TGTGCCAGTAGTATAGGACCGGACAGGGGGTGGAATGAGCAGTTCTTC.